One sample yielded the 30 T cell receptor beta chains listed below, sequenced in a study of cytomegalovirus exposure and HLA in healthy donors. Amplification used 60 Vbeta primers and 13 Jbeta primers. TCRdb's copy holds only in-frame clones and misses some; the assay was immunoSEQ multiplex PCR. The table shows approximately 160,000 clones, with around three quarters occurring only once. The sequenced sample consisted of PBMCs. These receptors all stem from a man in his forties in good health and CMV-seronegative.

CDR3 in DNA: TGCGCCAGCAGCTTGGGAAGCGAAGCCGGGGAGCTGTTTTTT. It codes for CASSLGSEAGELFF. The chain couples TRBV5-1 to TRBJ2-2; D not certain. V lost 0 bases to trimming and J lost 6 bases, with 9 bases between them. Germline CDR1 reads SGHRS; CDR2 reads YFSETQ. The CDR3 is made up of 14 amino acids.

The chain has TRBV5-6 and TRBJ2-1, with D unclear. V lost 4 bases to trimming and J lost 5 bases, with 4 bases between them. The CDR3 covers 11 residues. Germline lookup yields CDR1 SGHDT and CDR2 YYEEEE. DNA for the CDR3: TGTGCCAGCAGCAGCAACAATGAGCAGTTCTTC. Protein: CASSSNNEQFF.

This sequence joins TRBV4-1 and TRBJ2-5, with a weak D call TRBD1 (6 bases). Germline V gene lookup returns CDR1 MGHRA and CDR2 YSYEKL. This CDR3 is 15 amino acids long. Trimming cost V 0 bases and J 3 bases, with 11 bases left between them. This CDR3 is CASSQDRDTEETQYF. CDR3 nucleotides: TGCGCCAGCAGCCAAGACCGGGACACCGAAGAGACCCAGTACTTC.

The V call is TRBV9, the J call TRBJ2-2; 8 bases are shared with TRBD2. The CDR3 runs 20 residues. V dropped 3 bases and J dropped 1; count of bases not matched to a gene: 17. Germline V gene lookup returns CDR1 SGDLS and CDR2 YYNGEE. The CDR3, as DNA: TGTGCCAGCAGCGGAACAGGCCTCCGGGCCAGCGGGAGGAACACCGGGGAGCTGTTTTTT. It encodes CASSGTGLRASGRNTGELFF.

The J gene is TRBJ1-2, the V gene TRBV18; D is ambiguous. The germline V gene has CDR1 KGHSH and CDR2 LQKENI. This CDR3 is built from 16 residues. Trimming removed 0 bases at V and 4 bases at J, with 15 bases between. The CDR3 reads CASSPPSISSVYGYTF. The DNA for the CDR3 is TGTGCCAGCTCACCACCAAGTATTTCCTCGGTCTATGGCTACACCTTC.

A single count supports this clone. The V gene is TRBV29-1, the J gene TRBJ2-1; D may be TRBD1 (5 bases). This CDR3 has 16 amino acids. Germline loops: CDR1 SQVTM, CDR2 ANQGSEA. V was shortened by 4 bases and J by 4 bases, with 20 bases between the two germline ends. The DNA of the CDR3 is TGCAGCGTTGTTGCACAGGCCCCTGTCGGGTACAATGAGCAGTTCTTC. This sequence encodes CSVVAQAPVGYNEQFF.

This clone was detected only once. CDR3 sequence: CASSATGFMNTEAFF. CDR3 bases: TGTGCCAGTAGTGCGACAGGATTCATGAACACTGAAGCTTTCTTT. This chain joins TRBV19 and TRBJ1-1, with a possible D match to TRBD1 (6 bases). V was pared by 5 bases and J by 0 bases, with 13 bases between. This CDR3 region has 15 residues. Germline lookup yields CDR1 LNHDA and CDR2 SQIVND (reference sequence).

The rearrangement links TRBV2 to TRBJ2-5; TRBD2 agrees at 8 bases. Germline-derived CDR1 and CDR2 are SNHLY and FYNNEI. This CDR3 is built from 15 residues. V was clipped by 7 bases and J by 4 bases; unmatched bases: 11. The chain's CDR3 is CASMGRLAGRETQYF. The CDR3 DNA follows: TGTGCCAGCATGGGGCGTTTAGCGGGAAGAGAGACCCAGTACTTC.

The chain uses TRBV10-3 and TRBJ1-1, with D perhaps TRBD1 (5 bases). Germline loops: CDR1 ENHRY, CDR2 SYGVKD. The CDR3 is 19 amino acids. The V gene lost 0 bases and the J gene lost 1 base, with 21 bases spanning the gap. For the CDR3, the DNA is TGTGCCATCAGTGAGTCGTTTGGGCAGGGCTGGGGGGGGAACACTGAAGCTTTCTTT. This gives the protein CAISESFGQGWGGNTEAFF.

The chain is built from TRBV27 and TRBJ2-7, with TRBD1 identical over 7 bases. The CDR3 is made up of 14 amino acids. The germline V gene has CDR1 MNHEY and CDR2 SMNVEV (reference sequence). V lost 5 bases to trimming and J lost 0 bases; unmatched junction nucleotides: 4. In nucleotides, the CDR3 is TGTGCCAGCAGTGTCCGGGACAGCTCCTACGAGCAGTACTTC. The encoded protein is CASSVRDSSYEQYF.

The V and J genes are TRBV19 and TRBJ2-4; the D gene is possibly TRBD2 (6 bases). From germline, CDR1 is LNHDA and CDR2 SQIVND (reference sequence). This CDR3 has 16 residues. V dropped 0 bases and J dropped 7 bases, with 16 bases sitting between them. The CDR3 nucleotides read TGTGCCAGTAGTATAGATATAGGGAATGCGGGGAACATTCAGTACTTC. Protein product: CASSIDIGNAGNIQYF.

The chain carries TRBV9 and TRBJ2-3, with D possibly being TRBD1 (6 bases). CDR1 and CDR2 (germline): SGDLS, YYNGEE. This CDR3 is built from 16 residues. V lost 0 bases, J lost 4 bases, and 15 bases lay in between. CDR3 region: CASSVGNRVRSDTQYF. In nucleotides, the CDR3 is TGTGCCAGCAGCGTAGGGAACAGGGTTCGATCAGATACGCAGTATTTT.

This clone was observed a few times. The CDR3 reads CASSPRFLASGSSEQFF. The CDR3 DNA reads TGTGCCAGCAGCCCTCGTTTTCTGGCTAGCGGGAGCAGCGAGCAGTTCTTC. The chain recombines TRBV7-9 with TRBJ2-1; 10 nucleotides align to TRBD2. Looked up from germline, CDR1 is SEHNR and CDR2 is FQNEAQ (reference sequence). The CDR3 has 17 residues. The trim removed 5 bases at V and 10 bases at J, leaving 17 bases unmatched.

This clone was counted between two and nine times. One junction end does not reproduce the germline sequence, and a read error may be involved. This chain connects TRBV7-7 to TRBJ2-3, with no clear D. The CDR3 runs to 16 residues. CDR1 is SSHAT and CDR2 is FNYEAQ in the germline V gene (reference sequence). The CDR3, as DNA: TGTGCTAGCAGCTTAGTGCTTAGTAGAAGCACAGATACGCAGTATTTT. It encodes CASSLVLSRSTDTQYF.

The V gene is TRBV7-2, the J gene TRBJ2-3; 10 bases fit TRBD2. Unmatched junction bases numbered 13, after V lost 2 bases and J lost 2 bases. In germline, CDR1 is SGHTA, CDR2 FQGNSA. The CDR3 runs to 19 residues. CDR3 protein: CASSLSYSGRAPTTDTQYF. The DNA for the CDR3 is TGTGCCAGCAGCTTAAGTTACAGCGGGAGGGCCCCCACCACAGATACGCAGTATTTT.

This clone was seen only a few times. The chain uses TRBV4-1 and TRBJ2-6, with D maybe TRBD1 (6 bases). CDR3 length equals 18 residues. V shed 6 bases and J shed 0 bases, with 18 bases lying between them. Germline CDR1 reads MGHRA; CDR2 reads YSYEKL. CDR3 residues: CASREGQGPFSGANVLTF. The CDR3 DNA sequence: TGCGCCAGCAGAGAGGGGCAGGGGCCTTTCTCTGGGGCCAACGTCCTGACTTTC.

This chain's CDR3 is CSVEYRQQETQYF. CDR3 DNA: TGCAGCGTTGAGTACCGACAGCAAGAGACCCAGTACTTC. The J gene is TRBJ2-5, the V gene TRBV29-1; a weak D match, TRBD1 (5 bases). Germline V gene data show CDR1 as SQVTM and CDR2 as ANQGSEA. The CDR3 is 13 amino acids. V was pared by 3 bases and J by 2 bases, with 10 bases between.

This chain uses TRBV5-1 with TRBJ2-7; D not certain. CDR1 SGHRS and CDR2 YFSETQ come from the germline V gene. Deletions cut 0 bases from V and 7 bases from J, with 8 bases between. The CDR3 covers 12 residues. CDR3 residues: CASSLELREQYF. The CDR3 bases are TGCGCCAGCAGCTTGGAACTACGTGAGCAGTACTTC.

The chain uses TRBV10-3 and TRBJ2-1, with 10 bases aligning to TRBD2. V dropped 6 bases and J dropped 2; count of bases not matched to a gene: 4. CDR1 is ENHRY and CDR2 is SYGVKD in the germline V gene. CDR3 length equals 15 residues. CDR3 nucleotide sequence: TGTGCCATCAGAAAGCGGGAGGGAACCTACAATGAGCAGTTCTTC. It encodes CAIRKREGTYNEQFF.

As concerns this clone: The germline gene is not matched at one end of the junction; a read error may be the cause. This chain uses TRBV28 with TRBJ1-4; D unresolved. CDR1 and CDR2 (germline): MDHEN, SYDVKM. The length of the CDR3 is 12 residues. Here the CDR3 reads CASSPPGRERTF. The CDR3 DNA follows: TGTGCCAGCAGTCCCCCCGGGCGGGAGAGGACGTTT. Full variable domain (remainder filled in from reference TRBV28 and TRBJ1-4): DVKVTQSSRYLVKRTGEKVFLECVQDMDHENMFWYRQDPGLGLRLIYFSYDVKMKEKGDIPEGYSVSREKKERFSLILESASTNQTSMYLCASSPPGRERTFGSGTQLSVL.

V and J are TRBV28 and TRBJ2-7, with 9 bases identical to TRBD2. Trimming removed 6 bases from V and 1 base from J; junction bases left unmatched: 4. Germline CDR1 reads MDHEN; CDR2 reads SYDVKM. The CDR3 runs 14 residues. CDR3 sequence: CASRETSGSYEQYF. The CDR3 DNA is TGTGCCAGCAGGGAGACTAGCGGTTCCTACGAGCAGTACTTC.

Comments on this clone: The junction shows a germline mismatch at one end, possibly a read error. The CDR3 spells CSSSPGLADTDTQYF. CDR3 bases: TGTTCCAGCAGCCCCGGGCTAGCGGACACAGATACGCAGTATTTT. V and J are TRBV7-9 and TRBJ2-3, with 7 positions matching TRBD2. There are 15 residues in the CDR3. Germline CDR1 is SEHNR and CDR2 is FQNEAQ (reference sequence).

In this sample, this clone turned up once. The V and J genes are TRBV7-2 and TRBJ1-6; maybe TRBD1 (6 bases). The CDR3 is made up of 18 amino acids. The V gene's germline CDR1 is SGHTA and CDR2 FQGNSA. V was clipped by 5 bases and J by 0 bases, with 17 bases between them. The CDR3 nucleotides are TGTGCCAGCAGCGTCTCCAACAGGGCGAGCTCCTATAATTCACCCCTCCACTTT. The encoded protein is CASSVSNRASSYNSPLHF.

For the CDR3, the DNA is TGTGCCAGCCAGGGGCAGGACGAGCAGTACGTC. This gives the protein CASQGQDEQYV. J is TRBJ2-7 and V is TRBV6-5; tentatively, D is TRBD1 (6 bases). This CDR3 region has 11 residues. V lost 8 bases and J 5 bases, leaving 10 bases between the germline ends. Germline values: CDR1 MNHEY, CDR2 SVGAGI.

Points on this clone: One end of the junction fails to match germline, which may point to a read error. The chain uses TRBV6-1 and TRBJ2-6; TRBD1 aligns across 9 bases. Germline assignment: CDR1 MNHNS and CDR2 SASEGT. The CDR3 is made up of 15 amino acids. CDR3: CASSDRGSGANGLTF. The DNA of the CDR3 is TGTGCCAGCAGCGACAGGGGGTCTGGGGCCAACGGCCTGACTTTC.

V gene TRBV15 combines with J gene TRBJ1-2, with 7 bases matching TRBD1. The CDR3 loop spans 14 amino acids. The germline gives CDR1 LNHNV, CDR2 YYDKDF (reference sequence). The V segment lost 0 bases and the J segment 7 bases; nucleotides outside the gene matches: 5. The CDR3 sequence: CATSRETGRFGYTF. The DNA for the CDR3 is TGTGCCACCAGCAGAGAGACAGGGCGGTTTGGCTACACCTTC.

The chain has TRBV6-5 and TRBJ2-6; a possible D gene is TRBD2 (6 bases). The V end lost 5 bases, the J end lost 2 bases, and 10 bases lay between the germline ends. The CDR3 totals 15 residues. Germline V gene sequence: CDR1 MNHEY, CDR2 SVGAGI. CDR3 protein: CASSKWGAGANVLTF. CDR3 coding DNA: TGTGCCAGCAGTAAGTGGGGGGCTGGGGCCAACGTCCTGACTTTC.

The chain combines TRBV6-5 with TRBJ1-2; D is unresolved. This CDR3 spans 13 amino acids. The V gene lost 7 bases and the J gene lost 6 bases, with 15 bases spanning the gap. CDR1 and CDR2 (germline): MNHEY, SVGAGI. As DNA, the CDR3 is TGTGCCAGCACCATGAGGCGGATAGATGGCTACACCTTC. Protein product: CASTMRRIDGYTF.

The DNA of the CDR3 is TGCGCCAGCAGCCCGGACAGGGGCCACACTGAAGCTTTCTTT. This sequence encodes CASSPDRGHTEAFF. This chain connects TRBV4-1 to TRBJ1-1, with 9 bases lining up with TRBD1. CDR1 is MGHRA and CDR2 is YSYEKL in the germline V gene. J gave up 3 bases and V 4 bases, and 3 bases lay outside the gene matches. The CDR3 is 14 residues long.

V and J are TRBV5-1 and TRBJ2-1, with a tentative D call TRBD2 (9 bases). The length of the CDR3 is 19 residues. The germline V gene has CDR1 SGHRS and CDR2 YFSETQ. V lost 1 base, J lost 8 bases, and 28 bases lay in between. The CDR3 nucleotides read TGCGCCAGCAGCTTGAGACAGGGGAGTCCTAGCGGGGAGTTGTATGAGCAGTTCTTC. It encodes CASSLRQGSPSGELYEQFF.